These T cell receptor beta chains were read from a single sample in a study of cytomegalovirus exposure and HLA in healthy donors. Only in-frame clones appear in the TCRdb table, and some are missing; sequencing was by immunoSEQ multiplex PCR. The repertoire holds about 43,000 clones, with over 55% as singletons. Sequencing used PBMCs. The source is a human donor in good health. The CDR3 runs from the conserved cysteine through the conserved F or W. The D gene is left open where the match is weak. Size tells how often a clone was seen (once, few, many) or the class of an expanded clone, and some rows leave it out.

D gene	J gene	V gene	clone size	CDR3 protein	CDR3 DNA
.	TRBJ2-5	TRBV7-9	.	CASGYGEVAETQYF	TGTGCCAGCGGATACGGGGAGGTAGCAGAGACCCAGTACTTC
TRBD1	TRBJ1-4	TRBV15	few	CATSKGQINEKLFF	TGTGCCACCAGCAAGGGACAGATTAATGAAAAACTGTTTTTT
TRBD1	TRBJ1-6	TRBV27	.	CASSLRTGDSPLHF	TGTGCCAGCAGTTTACGGACAGGGGATTCACCCCTCCACTTT
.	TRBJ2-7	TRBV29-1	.	CSAQVAGEQYF	TGCAGCGCCCAAGTGGCAGGCGAGCAGTACTTC
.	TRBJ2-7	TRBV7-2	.	CASSFTGPQYF	TGTGCCAGCAGCTTTACAGGCCCACAGTACTTC
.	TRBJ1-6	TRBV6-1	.	CASSPLQGGVSPLHF	TGTGCCAGCAGTCCATTACAGGGTGGGGTTTCACCCCTCCACTTT
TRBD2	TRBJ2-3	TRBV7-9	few	CASSSRISREGGTDTQYF	TGTGCCAGCAGTTCACGCATATCGAGGGAGGGCGGCACAGATACGCAGTATTTT
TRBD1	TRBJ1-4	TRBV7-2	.	CASSPGTVGGEKLFF	TGTGCCAGCAGCCCTGGGACAGTTGGGGGTGAAAAACTGTTTTTT
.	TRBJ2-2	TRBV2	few	CASRGAGRNTGELFF	TGTGCCAGCAGGGGGGCAGGCAGGAACACCGGGGAGCTGTTTTTT
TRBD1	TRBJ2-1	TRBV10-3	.	CAISDDRGFYNEQFF	TGTGCCATCAGCGACGACAGGGGGTTCTACAATGAGCAGTTCTTC
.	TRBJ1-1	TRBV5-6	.	CASSLEPGSTEAFF	TGTGCCAGCAGCTTGGAACCGGGTAGCACTGAAGCTTTCTTT
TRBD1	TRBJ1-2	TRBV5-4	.	CASRRDRANYGYTF	TGTGCCAGCAGAAGGGACAGGGCCAACTATGGCTACACCTTC
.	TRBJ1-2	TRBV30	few	CAWSRGRVTNYGYTF	TGTGCCTGGAGCCGGGGGAGGGTAACCAACTATGGCTACACCTTC
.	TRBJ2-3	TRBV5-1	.	CASSPQGPTDTQYF	TGCGCCAGCAGCCCACAGGGACCCACAGATACGCAGTATTTT
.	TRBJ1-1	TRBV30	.	CAWSREGSEAFF	TGTGCCTGGAGTAGGGAGGGATCTGAAGCTTTCTTT
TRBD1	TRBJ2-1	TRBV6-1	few	CASGRGTGSYNEQFF	TGTGCCAGCGGACGGGGGACAGGGAGCTACAATGAGCAGTTCTTC
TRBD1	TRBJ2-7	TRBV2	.	CASSRTGGRGEQYF	TGTGCCAGCAGTCGGACAGGGGGCCGGGGGGAGCAGTACTTC
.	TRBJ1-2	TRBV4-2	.	CASSREINRVEGYTF	TGTGCCAGCAGCCGCGAAATTAACAGGGTAGAGGGCTACACCTTC
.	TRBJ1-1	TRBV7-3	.	CASSLQGKSEAFF	TGTGCCAGCAGCCTCCAGGGGAAGAGTGAAGCTTTCTTT
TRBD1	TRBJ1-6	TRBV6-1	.	CASSRWGQGNSPLHF	TGTGCCAGCAGTCGTTGGGGACAGGGTAATTCACCCCTCCACTTT
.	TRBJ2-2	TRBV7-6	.	CASSPDFRESTGELFF	TGTGCCAGCAGCCCCGACTTCAGGGAAAGCACCGGGGAGCTGTTTTTT
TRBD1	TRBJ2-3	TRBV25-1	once	CASSWGQRTDTQYF	TGTGCCAGCAGTTGGGGACAGCGCACAGATACGCAGTATTTT
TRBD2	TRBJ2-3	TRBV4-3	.	CASSRKALLAGGLGTDTQYF	TGCGCCAGCAGCCGCAAGGCTTTACTAGCGGGGGGGCTAGGCACAGATACGCAGTATTTT
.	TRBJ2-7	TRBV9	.	CASRRAELSREQYF	TGTGCCAGCAGGCGGGCCGAACTTTCAAGGGAGCAGTACTTC
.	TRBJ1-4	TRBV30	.	CALKGRESNEKLFF	TGTGCCTTGAAAGGACGGGAGAGTAATGAAAAACTGTTTTTT
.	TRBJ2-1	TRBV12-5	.	CASGLVLSNRSYNEQFF	TGTGCTAGTGGTTTGGTACTTTCTAACAGATCCTACAATGAGCAGTTCTTC
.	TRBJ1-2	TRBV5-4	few	CASSLPGDYGYTF	TGTGCCAGCAGCTTGCCAGGGGACTATGGCTACACCTTC
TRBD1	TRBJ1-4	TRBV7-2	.	CASSLNRGRGEKLFF	TGTGCCAGCAGCTTGAACAGGGGGCGAGGTGAAAAACTGTTTTTT
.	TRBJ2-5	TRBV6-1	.	CASSEAATEYQETQYF	TGTGCCAGCAGTGAAGCGGCGACAGAGTACCAAGAGACCCAGTACTTC
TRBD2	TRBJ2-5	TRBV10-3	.	CAISERASGGYLETQYF	TGTGCCATCAGTGAACGGGCTAGCGGGGGCTATCTGGAGACCCAGTACTTC
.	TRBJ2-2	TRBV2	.	CASTPTGELFF	TGTGCCAGCACTCCCACCGGGGAGCTGTTTTTT
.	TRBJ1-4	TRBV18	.	CASSDTLGEKLFF	TGTGCCAGCTCGGACACGTTGGGTGAAAAACTGTTTTTT
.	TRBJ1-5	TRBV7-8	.	CASSLRSNSNQPQHF	TGTGCCAGCAGCTTACGCAGTAATAGCAATCAGCCCCAGCATTTT
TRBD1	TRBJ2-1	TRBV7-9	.	CASSLAGTGEGEQFF	TGTGCCAGCAGCTTAGCAGGGACAGGGGAAGGTGAGCAGTTCTTC
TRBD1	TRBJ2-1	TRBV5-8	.	CASSRGGQGDEQFF	TGTGCCAGCAGTCGGGGAGGACAGGGAGATGAGCAGTTCTTC
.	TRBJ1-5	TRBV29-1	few	CSVGGVGGQPQHF	TGCAGCGTTGGAGGGGTCGGGGGTCAGCCCCAGCATTTT
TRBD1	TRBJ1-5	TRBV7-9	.	CASSLGQGVNQPQHF	TGTGCCAGCAGCTTAGGACAGGGGGTTAATCAGCCCCAGCATTTT
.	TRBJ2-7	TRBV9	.	CASSVATTYEQYF	TGTGCCAGCAGCGTAGCCACAACCTACGAGCAGTACTTC
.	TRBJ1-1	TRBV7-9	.	CATAPENTEAFF	TGTGCTACAGCACCTGAGAACACTGAAGCTTTCTTT
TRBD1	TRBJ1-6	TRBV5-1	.	CASSKITGGRRGSPLHF	TGCGCCAGCAGCAAGATCACAGGGGGGCGAAGGGGTTCACCCCTCCACTTT
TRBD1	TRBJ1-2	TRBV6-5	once	CASRLGQETYGYTF	TGTGCCAGCAGGTTGGGACAGGAGACCTATGGCTACACCTTC
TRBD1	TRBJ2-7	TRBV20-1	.	CSARGQGEQYF	TGCAGTGCTAGGGGACAGGGCGAGCAGTACTTC
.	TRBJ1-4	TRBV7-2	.	CASSLVGRVGKKLFF	TGTGCCAGCAGCTTAGTCGGCAGGGTCGGCAAAAAACTGTTTTTT